The present T cell receptor beta chain was sequenced within a study of siplizumab effects on memory and regulatory T cells. The study, taken as a whole, reports: An assignable phenotype, naive or memory, was missing from roughly 78-96% of proliferating CD4+ or CD8+ clones. Siplizumab caused a significant drop in alloreactive sequences traceable to unstimulated CD4+ memory cells.

Profiled with immunoSEQ multiplex PCR; TCRdb holds only in-frame clones, not every one. The sample has some 62,000 clones, 65% to 80% seen once. This clone was seen only a few times. As yet, its antigen is unknown. Unstimulated naive, memory, effector memory and TEMRA subsets were also sequenced, drawn from three donor pairs. The sequence derives from a human donor in good health. Sequencing was done on a sample of memory CD4+ T cells sorted from blood.

CDR3 coding DNA: TGTGCCAGCAGCGTAGAGCCGGGGACTGAAGCTTTCTTT. It translates to CASSVEPGTEAFF. This chain connects TRBV9 to TRBJ1-1; D call uncertain. This CDR3 spans 13 amino acids. CDR1 and CDR2 (germline): SGDLS, YYNGEE. With 0 bases removed from V and 5 bases from J, the gap between germline ends came to 8 bases.